The rows below give T cell receptor beta chains drawn from one sample of a study of cytomegalovirus exposure and HLA in healthy donors. Libraries were prepared by immunoSEQ multiplex PCR; TCRdb keeps only in-frame clonotypes and omits some of them. The profile shows some 160,000 clones, about three quarters of them singletons. Sequencing was done on a sample of PBMCs. Receptors originate from a man in his forties in good health and CMV-seronegative. CDR3s include the opening cysteine and the closing phenylalanine or tryptophan. The D gene is left open where the match is weak. Part of the rows lack a size; the others show once, few, many or a class for expanded clones.

TRBV29-1	TRBJ2-3	.	.	CSAQEGAGDTQYF	TGCAGCGCCCAGGAGGGGGCCGGAGATACGCAGTATTTT
TRBV27	TRBJ1-4	.	TRBD1	CASHNRGTHEKLFF	TGTGCCAGCCATAACAGGGGAACTCATGAAAAACTGTTTTTT
TRBV19	TRBJ1-6	.	.	CASTRDINSPLHF	TGTGCCAGTACCCGAGACATTAATTCACCCCTCCACTTT
TRBV27	TRBJ1-2	.	.	CAIFDRFYGYTF	TGTGCCATCTTTGACAGATTCTATGGCTACACCTTC
TRBV2	TRBJ1-5	.	.	CASRPGLVKPQHF	TGTGCCTCTAGACCAGGGTTGGTTAAGCCCCAGCATTTT
TRBV6-5	TRBJ2-7	.	.	CASSYSIGVSYEQYF	TGTGCCAGCAGTTACTCGATAGGGGTATCCTACGAGCAGTACTTC
TRBV5-1	TRBJ2-3	.	TRBD2	CASSTLSGTKFTDTQYF	TGCGCCAGCAGCACATTGAGCGGGACCAAATTCACAGATACGCAGTATTTT
TRBV10-3	TRBJ2-1	.	.	CAISVSAEYNEQFF	TGTGCCATCAGCGTCTCAGCGGAGTACAATGAGCAGTTCTTC
TRBV6-4	TRBJ1-1	.	TRBD1	CASSDSSGTGVARAFF	TGTGCCAGCAGTGACTCGAGTGGGACAGGGGTTGCACGAGCTTTCTTT
TRBV10-1	TRBJ2-7	.	TRBD1	CASSNSRDRSYEQYF	TGCGCCAGCTCTAATTCCCGGGACAGGTCCTACGAGCAGTACTTC
TRBV12-5	TRBJ2-1	.	TRBD1	CASGRQGQPPNEQFF	TGTGCTAGTGGGCGACAGGGACAGCCCCCGAATGAGCAGTTCTTC
TRBV19	TRBJ2-7	once	.	CATRDRGKISYEQYF	TGTGCCACCAGGGATAGGGGGAAGATCTCCTACGAGCAGTACTTC
TRBV9	TRBJ1-2	.	TRBD1	CASSVVTGGFVSGYTF	TGTGCCAGCAGCGTAGTCACAGGGGGCTTCGTCTCCGGCTACACCTTC
TRBV11-2	TRBJ2-2	.	.	CASSQTNTGELFF	TGTGCCAGCAGCCAAACGAACACCGGGGAGCTGTTTTTT
TRBV19	TRBJ1-1	.	.	CASSLRGNTEAFF	TGTGCCAGTAGTTTACGGGGGAACACTGAAGCTTTCTTT
TRBV9	TRBJ2-1	.	.	CASSVGGVNNEQFF	TGTGCCAGCAGCGTAGGGGGCGTGAATAACGAGCAGTTCTTC
TRBV25-1	TRBJ2-3	.	.	CASSESGTDTQYF	TGTGCCAGCAGTGAATCCGGCACAGATACGCAGTATTTT
TRBV9	TRBJ2-5	.	.	CASSVGRDSQETQYF	TGTGCCAGCAGCGTAGGGCGGGACAGCCAAGAGACCCAGTACTTC
TRBV2	TRBJ1-4	.	.	CASLRGWGGEKLFF	TGTGCCAGCTTAAGGGGCTGGGGCGGTGAAAAACTGTTTTTT
TRBV13	TRBJ2-3	.	.	CASSLLQGPTDTQYF	TGTGCCAGCAGCTTATTGCAGGGGCCCACAGATACGCAGTATTTT
TRBV4-3	TRBJ2-5	.	TRBD1	CASSQDRAGGETQYF	TGCGCCAGCAGCCAAGATCGGGCAGGGGGAGAGACCCAGTACTTC
TRBV5-1	TRBJ2-7	.	TRBD1	CASSLDRERYEQYF	TGCGCCAGCAGCTTAGACAGGGAAAGGTACGAGCAGTACTTC
TRBV9	TRBJ2-7	.	TRBD1	CASSVGVRDRSMEQYF	TGTGCCAGCAGCGTAGGGGTGAGGGACAGGTCGATGGAGCAGTACTTC
TRBV5-5	TRBJ2-7	.	.	CASSLASSYEQYF	TGTGCCAGCAGCTTAGCGTCCTCCTACGAGCAGTACTTC
TRBV7-2	TRBJ1-1	once	.	CASSPYRNTEAFF	TGTGCCAGCAGTCCTTACAGGAACACTGAAGCTTTCTTT
TRBV6-5	TRBJ2-1	.	.	CASRPVRERNEQFF	TGTGCCAGCAGGCCGGTTCGGGAGAGGAATGAGCAGTTCTTC
TRBV6-5	TRBJ2-1	.	TRBD1	CASSGTGGYNEQFF	TGTGCCAGCAGCGGGACAGGGGGCTACAATGAGCAGTTCTTC
TRBV5-4	TRBJ1-2	.	TRBD1	CASSFWDRTNYGYTF	TGTGCCAGCAGCTTTTGGGACAGGACTAACTATGGCTACACCTTC
TRBV9	TRBJ2-2	.	TRBD1	CASSVDRGRTGELFF	TGTGCCAGCAGCGTAGACAGGGGGCGGACCGGGGAGCTGTTTTTT
TRBV30	TRBJ2-7	.	TRBD2	CAWSRRLAGSTSYEQYF	TGTGCCTGGAGTCGACGACTAGCGGGAAGTACCTCCTACGAGCAGTACTTC
TRBV18	TRBJ1-1	.	TRBD1	CASSPGTGNTEAFF	TGTGCCAGCTCACCTGGGACAGGGAACACTGAAGCTTTCTTT
TRBV7-3	TRBJ2-3	.	TRBD2	CASSSGLAGADTQYF	TGTGCCAGCAGCTCAGGACTAGCGGGAGCTGATACGCAGTATTTT
TRBV7-9	TRBJ1-6	.	.	CASSFIAQWNSPLHF	TGTGCCAGCAGCTTCATCGCACAGTGGAATTCACCCCTCCACTTT
TRBV16	TRBJ2-5	.	.	CASSQSRETQYF	TGTGCCAGCAGCCAATCCCGGGAGACCCAGTACTTC
TRBV6-6	TRBJ1-5	.	TRBD1	CASSYQGQGGQPQHF	TGTGCCAGCAGTTACCAGGGACAGGGAGGTCAGCCCCAGCATTTT
TRBV7-3	TRBJ2-2	few	.	CASSPRSTGGTGELFF	TGTGCCAGCAGCCCCCGGTCGACAGGCGGGACCGGGGAGCTGTTTTTT
TRBV29-1	TRBJ2-5	.	.	CSGGQLETQYF	TGCAGCGGTGGACAGTTAGAGACCCAGTACTTC
TRBV25-1	TRBJ1-1	.	TRBD1	CASSTRTGQGTEAFF	TGTGCCAGCAGTACTCGGACAGGTCAAGGCACTGAAGCTTTCTTT
TRBV4-3	TRBJ2-1	.	TRBD2	CASSQDRTSGYNEQFF	TGCGCCAGCAGCCAAGATCGAACTAGCGGCTACAATGAGCAGTTCTTC
TRBV9	TRBJ1-3	.	.	CASSAGTSGNTIYF	TGTGCCAGCAGCGCCGGGACATCGGGAAACACCATATATTTT
TRBV1	TRBJ2-3	.	.	CTSSPGTSGETTSTDTQYF	TGCACCAGCAGCCCCGGGACTAGCGGGGAAACTACTAGCACAGATACGCAGTATTTT
TRBV18	TRBJ2-2	.	TRBD1	CASSLTGDHTGELFF	TGTGCCAGCTCACTAACAGGGGATCACACCGGGGAGCTGTTTTTT
TRBV5-4	TRBJ1-2	.	.	CASSLWGPNGYTF	TGTGCCAGCAGCTTGTGGGGGCCTAATGGCTACACCTTC
TRBV10-3	TRBJ2-7	.	TRBD1	CATRVGTGVQYF	TGTGCCACCAGAGTCGGGACAGGGGTGCAGTACTTC
TRBV21-1	TRBJ2-1	few	.	CASSNGAGMVEDEQFF	TGTGCCAGCAGCAACGGGGCGGGGATGGTAGAGGATGAGCAGTTCTTC
TRBV7-2	TRBJ2-7	.	TRBD1	CASSPDRVNHEQYF	TGTGCCAGCAGCCCGGACAGGGTCAACCACGAGCAGTACTTC
TRBV19	TRBJ1-5	.	.	CASSIGQGTYQPQHF	TGTGCCAGTAGTATAGGTCAGGGGACGTATCAGCCCCAGCATTTT
TRBV21-1	TRBJ1-5	.	.	CASRPRVGGNQPQHF	TGTGCCAGCCGACCGAGGGTAGGAGGCAATCAGCCCCAGCATTTT
TRBV9	TRBJ1-6	.	TRBD1	CASSVLDREENSPLHF	TGTGCCAGCAGCGTTCTGGACAGGGAGGAGAATTCACCCCTCCACTTT
TRBV4-1	TRBJ2-3	.	TRBD2	CASSLGLAGVADTQYF	TGCGCCAGCAGCCTCGGACTAGCGGGTGTCGCAGATACGCAGTATTTT